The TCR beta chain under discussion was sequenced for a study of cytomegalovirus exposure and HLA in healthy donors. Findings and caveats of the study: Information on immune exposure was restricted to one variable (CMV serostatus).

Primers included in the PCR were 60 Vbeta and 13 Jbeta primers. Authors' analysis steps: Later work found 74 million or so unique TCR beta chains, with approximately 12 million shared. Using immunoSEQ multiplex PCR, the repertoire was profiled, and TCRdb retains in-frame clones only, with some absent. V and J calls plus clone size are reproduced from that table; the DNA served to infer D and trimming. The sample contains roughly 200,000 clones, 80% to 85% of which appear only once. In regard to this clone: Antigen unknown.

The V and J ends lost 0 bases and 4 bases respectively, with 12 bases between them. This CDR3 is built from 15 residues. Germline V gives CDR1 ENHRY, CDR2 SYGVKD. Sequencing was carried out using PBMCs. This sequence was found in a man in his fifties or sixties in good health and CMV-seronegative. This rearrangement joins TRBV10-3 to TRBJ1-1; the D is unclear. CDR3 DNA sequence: TGTGCCATCAGTGAGTCGGTGGTTAGAGGCACTGAAGCTTTCTTT. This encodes CAISESVVRGTEAFF.